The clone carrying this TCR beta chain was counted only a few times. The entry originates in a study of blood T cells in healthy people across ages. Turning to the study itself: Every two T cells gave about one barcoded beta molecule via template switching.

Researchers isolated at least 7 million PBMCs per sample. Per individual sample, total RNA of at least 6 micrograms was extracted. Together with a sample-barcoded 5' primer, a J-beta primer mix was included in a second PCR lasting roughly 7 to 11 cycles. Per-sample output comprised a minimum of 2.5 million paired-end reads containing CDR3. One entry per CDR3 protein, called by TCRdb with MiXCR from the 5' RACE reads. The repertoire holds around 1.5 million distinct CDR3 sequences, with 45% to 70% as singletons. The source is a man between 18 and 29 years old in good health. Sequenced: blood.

The CDR3 DNA is TGCAGCGTTGATAGGGACAGGGAAGGTCGCTACACCTTC. Encoded protein: CSVDRDREGRYTF. The chain links TRBV29-1 to TRBJ1-2, with 9 bases that match TRBD1. V lost 3 bases to trimming and J lost 9 bases; unmatched junction nucleotides: 8. This CDR3 is built from 13 residues. Germline CDR1 is SQVTM and CDR2 is ANQGSEA.